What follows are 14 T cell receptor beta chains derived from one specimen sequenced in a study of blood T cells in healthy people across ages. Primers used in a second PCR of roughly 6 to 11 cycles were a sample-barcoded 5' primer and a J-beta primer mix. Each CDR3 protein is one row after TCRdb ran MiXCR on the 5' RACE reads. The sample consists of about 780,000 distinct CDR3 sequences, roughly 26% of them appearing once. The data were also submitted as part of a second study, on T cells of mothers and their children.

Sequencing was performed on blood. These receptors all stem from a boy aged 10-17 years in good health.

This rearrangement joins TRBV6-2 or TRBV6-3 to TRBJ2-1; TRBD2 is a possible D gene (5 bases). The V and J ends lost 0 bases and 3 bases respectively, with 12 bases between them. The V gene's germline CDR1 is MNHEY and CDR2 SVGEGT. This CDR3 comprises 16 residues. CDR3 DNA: TGTGCCAGCAGTTACTCGGCTAGCCAATTCTACAATGAGCAGTTCTTC. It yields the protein CASSYSASQFYNEQFF.

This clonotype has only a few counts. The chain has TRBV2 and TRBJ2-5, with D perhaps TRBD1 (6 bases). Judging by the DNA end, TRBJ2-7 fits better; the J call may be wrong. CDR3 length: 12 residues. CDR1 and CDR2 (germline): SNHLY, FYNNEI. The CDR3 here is CASKGGPYEQYF. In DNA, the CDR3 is TGTGCCAGCAAAGGGGGACCCTACGAGCAGTACTTC.

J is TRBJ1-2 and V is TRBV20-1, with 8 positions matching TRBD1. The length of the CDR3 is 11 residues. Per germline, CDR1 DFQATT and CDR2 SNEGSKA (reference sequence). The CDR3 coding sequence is TGCAGCCTGGACAGGGCGGGGGGCTACACCTTC. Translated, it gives CSLDRAGGYTF.

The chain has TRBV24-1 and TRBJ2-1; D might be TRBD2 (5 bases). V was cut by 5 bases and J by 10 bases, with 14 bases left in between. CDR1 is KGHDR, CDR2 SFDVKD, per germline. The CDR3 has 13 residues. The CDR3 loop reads CATSAAPRGEQFF. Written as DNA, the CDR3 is TGTGCCACCAGTGCAGCCCCCCGCGGGGAGCAGTTCTTC.

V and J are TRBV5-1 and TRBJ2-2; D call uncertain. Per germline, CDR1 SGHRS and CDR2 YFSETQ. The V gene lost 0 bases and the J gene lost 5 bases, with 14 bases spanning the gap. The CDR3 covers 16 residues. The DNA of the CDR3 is TGCGCCAGCAGCTTGGAATCGGCACAGTGGACCGGGGAGCTGTTTTTT. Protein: CASSLESAQWTGELFF.

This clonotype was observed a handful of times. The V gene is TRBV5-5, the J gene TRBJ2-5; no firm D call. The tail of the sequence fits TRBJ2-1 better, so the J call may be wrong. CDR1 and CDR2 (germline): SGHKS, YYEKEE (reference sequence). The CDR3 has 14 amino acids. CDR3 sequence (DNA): TGTGCCAGCAGTTCGGGCCCATTTACCAATGAGCAGTTCTTC. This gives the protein CASSSGPFTNEQFF.

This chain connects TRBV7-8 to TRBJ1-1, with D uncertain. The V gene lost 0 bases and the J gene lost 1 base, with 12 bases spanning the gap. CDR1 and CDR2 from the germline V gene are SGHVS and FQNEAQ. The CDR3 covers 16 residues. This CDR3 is CASSLAAVPRNTEAFF. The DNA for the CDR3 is TGTGCCAGCAGCTTAGCGGCGGTGCCCCGGAACACTGAAGCTTTCTTT.

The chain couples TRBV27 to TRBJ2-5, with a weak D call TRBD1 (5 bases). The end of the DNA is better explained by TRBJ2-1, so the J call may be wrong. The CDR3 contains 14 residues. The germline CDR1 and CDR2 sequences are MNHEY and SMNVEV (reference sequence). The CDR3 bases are TGTGCCAGCAGTTTTAGGGGTGGCCTAGATGAGCAGTTCTTC. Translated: CASSFRGGLDEQFF.

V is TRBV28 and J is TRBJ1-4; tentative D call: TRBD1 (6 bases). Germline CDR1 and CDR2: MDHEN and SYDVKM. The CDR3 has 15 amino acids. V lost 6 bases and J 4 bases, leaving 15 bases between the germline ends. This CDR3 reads CASSMGGSLNEKLFF. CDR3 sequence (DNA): TGTGCCAGCAGCATGGGGGGCAGTCTTAATGAAAAACTGTTTTTT.

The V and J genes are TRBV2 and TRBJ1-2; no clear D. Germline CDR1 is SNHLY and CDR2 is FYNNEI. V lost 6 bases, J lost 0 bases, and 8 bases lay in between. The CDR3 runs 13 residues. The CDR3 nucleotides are TGTGCCAGCAGCGGGAGAGCTAACTATGGCTACACCTTC. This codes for CASSGRANYGYTF.

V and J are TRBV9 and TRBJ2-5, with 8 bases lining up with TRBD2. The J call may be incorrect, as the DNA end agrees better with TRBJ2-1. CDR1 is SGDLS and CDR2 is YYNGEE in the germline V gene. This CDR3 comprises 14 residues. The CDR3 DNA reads TGTGCCAGCAGCGTCTACGGGGGGGACAATGAGCAGTTCTTC. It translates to CASSVYGGDNEQFF.

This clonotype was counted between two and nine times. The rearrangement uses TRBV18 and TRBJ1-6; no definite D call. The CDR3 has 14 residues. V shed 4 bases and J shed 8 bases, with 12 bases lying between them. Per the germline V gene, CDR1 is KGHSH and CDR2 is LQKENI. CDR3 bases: TGTGCCAGCTCACAACCTCCCACCTATTCACCCCTCCACTTT. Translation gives CASSQPPTYSPLHF.

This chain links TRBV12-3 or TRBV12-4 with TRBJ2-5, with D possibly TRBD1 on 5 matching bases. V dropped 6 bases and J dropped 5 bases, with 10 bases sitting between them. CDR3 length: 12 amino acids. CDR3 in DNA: TGTGCCAGCAGGGGGCCGAAGGAGACCCAGTACTTC. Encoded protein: CASRGPKETQYF.

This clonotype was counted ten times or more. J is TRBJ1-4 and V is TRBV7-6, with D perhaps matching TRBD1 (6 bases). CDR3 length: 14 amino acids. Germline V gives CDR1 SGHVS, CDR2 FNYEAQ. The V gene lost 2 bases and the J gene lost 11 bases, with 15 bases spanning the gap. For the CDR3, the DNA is TGTGCCAGCAGCTTAACCCGGGACATAAGTAAACTGTTTTTT. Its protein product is CASSLTRDISKLFF.